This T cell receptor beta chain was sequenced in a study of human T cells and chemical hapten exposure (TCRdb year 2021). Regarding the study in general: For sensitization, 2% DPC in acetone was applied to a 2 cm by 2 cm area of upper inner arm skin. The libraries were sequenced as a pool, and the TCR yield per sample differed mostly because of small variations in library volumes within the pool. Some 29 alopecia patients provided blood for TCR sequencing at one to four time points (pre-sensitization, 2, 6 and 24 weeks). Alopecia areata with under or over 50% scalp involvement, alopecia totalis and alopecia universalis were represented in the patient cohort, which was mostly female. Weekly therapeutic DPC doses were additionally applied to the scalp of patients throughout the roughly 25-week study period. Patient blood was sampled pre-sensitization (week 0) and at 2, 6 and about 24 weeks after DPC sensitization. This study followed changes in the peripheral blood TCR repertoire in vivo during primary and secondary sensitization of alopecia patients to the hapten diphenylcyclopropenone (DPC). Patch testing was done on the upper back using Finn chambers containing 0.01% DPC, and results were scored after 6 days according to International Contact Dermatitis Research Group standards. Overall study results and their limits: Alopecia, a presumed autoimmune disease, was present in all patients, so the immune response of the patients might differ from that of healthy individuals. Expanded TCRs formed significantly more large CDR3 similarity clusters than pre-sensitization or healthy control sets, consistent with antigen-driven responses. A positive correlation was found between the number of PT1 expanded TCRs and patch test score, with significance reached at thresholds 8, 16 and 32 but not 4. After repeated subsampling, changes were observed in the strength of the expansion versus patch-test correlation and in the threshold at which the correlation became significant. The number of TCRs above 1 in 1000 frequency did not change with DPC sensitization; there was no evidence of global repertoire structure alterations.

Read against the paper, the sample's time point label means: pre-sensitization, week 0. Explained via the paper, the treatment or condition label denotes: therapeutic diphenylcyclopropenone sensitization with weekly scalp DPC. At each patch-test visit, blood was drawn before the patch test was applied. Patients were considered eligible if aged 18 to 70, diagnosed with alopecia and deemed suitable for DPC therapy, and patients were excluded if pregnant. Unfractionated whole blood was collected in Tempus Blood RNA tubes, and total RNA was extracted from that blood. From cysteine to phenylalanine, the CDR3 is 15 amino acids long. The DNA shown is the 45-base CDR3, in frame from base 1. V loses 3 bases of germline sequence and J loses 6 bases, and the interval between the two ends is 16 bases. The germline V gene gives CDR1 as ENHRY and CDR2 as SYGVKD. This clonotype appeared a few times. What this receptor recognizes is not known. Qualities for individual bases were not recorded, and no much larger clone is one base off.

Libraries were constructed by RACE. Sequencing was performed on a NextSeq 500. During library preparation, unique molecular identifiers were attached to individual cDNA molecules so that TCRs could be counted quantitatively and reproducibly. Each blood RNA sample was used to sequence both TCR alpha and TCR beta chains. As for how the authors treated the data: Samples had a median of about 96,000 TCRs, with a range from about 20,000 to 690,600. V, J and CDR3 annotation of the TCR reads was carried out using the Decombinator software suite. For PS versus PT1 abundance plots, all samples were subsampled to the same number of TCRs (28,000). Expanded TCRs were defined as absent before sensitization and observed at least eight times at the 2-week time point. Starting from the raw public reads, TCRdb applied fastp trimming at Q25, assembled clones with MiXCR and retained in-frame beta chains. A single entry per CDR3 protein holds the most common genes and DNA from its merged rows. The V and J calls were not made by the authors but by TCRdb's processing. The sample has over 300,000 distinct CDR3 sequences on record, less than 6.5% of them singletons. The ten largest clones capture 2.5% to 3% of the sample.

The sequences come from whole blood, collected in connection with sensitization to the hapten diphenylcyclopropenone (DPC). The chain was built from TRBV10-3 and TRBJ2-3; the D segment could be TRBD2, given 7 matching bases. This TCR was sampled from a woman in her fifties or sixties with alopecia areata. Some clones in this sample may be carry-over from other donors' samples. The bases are TGTGCCATCAGTGATTACGGGGGGCCTCAGGATACGCAGTATTTT. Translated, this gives CAISDYGGPQDTQYF.